This paragraph reports one T cell receptor (beta chain). TCRdb keeps only in-frame clones here, not all; method: immunoSEQ multiplex PCR. The sample yields about 2.4 million clones, about 92% seen once. The sample belongs to a study of shared clonotypes between healthy human individuals. Germline CDR1 and CDR2: MNHNY and SVGAGI (reference sequence). This CDR3 is built from 13 residues. V was clipped by 5 bases and J by 4 bases; unmatched bases: 4. This chain links TRBV6-6 with TRBJ2-7, with TRBD2 identical over 8 bases. The specimen sequenced was naive CD4+ T cells sorted from blood. Subset defined: CD45RA+ positively selected. This TCR was sampled from a man between 18 and 35 years old in good health. CDR3 residues: CASSRGGGYEQYF. DNA of the CDR3: TGTGCCAGCAGTCGGGGGGGCGGATACGAGCAGTACTTC.